These 7 T cell receptor beta chains were all obtained from the same sample, sequenced in a study of T cell clonality in common variable immunodeficiency (dated by TCRdb to between 2014 and 2016). What the study reported, not specific to this receptor: CVID TCRbeta sequences reportedly showed fewer deletions and N-nucleotide insertions and lacked highly modified clones with 13 or more V deletions.

The library was built by means of the immunoSEQ multiplex PCR assay. TCRdb stores this immuneACCESS table with in-frame sequences only. Part of the clones is absent; in the studies checked, under half of the shortfall reflects unresolved V genes, and no reason is known for the rest. The sample has 20,000 or so clones on record, with no singletons. The ten largest clones take up more than 2.5% of the sample. These TCRs are of unknown antigen specificity. Input material: peripheral blood mononuclear cells. These receptors originate from a human donor with common variable immunodeficiency.

This clone has ten or more counts. Read data end 3 residues before the CDR3 end; the end is taken from the germline J gene. The V call is TRBV7-7, the J call TRBJ2-1; 11 bases are shared with TRBD2. V dropped 4 bases and J dropped 9; count of bases not matched to a gene: 5. This CDR3 comprises 14 residues. From germline, CDR1 is SSHAT and CDR2 FNYEAQ (reference sequence). This CDR3 reads CASSSGLAGIEQFF. CDR3 bases read: TGTGCCAGCAGCTCCGGACTAGCGGGTATTGAG.

This clone was detected many times. CDR3 sequence reads: CASSIMAGGTDTQYF. CDR3 DNA (partial): TGTGCCAGTAGTATCATGGCAGGGGGTACAGATACG. The chain links TRBV19 to TRBJ2-3, with 7 bases identical to TRBD1. The CDR3 goes on 3 residues after the read ends, and that part is filled in from the germline J gene. V shed 3 bases and J 3 bases; nucleotides not matched to a gene: 6. Looked up from germline, CDR1 is LNHDA and CDR2 is SQIVND (reference sequence). This CDR3 has 15 residues.

This clone was seen many times. Coverage ceases 3 residues before the CDR3 finishes, and the germline J gene fills in the end. This chain joins TRBV30 and TRBJ1-5, with 7 bases identical to TRBD1. Germline lookup yields CDR1 GTSNPN and CDR2 SVGIG (reference sequence). Trimming took 1 base from V and 0 from J; bases not matched to a gene: 9. The CDR3 has 17 amino acids. The sequenced part of the CDR3 DNA is TGTGCCTGGAGTGGAGGGGCAGGGGGACTTAGCAATCAGCCC. Translated: CAWSGGAGGLSNQP. The complete CDR3 reads CAWSGGAGGLSNQPQHF.

A note on this clone: The read is 3 residues too short to cover the CDR3 end, so that end is filled in from the germline J gene. The chain links TRBV20-1 to TRBJ2-7, with a tentative D call TRBD1 (6 bases). From germline, CDR1 is DFQATT and CDR2 SNEGSKA (reference sequence). This CDR3 spans 14 amino acids. Trimming pared 6 bases from V and 3 bases from J, leaving 18 bases between. The CDR3 sequence is CSAPNRDTLYEQYF. The covered CDR3 bases are TGCAGTGCCCCAAACCGGGACACGCTCTACGAG.

This clone has a count of ten or more. Read sequence stops 3 residues before the CDR3 end, and the germline J gene provides the missing end. The chain employs TRBV14 and TRBJ2-2; a possible D gene is TRBD2 (6 bases). Germline CDR1 is SGHDN and CDR2 is FVKESK. V was clipped by 1 base and J by 5 bases, with 11 bases between them. This CDR3 comprises 15 residues. CDR3 residues: CASSQGGIRTGELFF. Partial CDR3 DNA: TGTGCCAGCAGCCAAGGCGGGATAAGGACCGGGGAG.

This clone has a count of ten or more. The read is 3 residues too short to cover the CDR3 end, so that end is filled in from the germline J gene. The J gene is TRBJ1-1, the V gene TRBV28; 12 bases agree with TRBD1. The germline V gene encodes CDR1 MDHEN and CDR2 SYDVKM. CDR3 length: 17 amino acids. The ends lost 5 bases at V and 1 base at J; junction bases unmatched: 8. The sequenced part of the CDR3 DNA is TGTGCCAGCAGTCCCGGGACAGGGGGCGCATGGAACACTGAA. It translates to CASSPGTGGAWNTE. The CDR3 in full is CASSPGTGGAWNTEAFF.

In its sample, this clone ranks as medium-sized (0.01 to 0.1%). Sequencing ends 3 residues short of the CDR3 end; the germline J gene provides the rest. The chain combines TRBV18 with TRBJ2-7; 8 positions match TRBD1. V lost 3 bases to trimming and J lost 3 bases; unmatched junction nucleotides: 10. This CDR3 region has 16 residues. Looked up from germline, CDR1 is KGHSH and CDR2 is LQKENI. The CDR3 DNA, read in part, is TGTGCCAGCTCACCCCCACAGGGGGGACCTCTCTACGAG. Encoded protein: CASSPPQGGPLYE. In full, the CDR3 is CASSPPQGGPLYEQYF.